These T cell receptor beta chains were read from a single sample in a study of neurological immune-mediated disorders. TCRdb passed the 5' RACE reads through MiXCR, listing each CDR3 protein once. The data show about 46,000 distinct CDR3 sequences, 3.5% to 5.5% seen once. The sample was PBMCs. These receptors were obtained from a woman aged 60-70 years with multiple sclerosis. Each CDR3 is given with its conserved first and last residue. A D gene is named only where the DNA matches it firmly. Only part of the rows carry a size: once, few, many, or a class if the clone is expanded.

D,J,size,V,CDR3,DNA
-,TRBJ1-4,many,TRBV4-1,CASCTGFGTTNEKLFF,TGCGCCAGCTGTACGGGCTTCGGGACAACGAATGAAAAACTGTTTTTT
TRBD1,TRBJ2-3,many,TRBV20-1,CSASQIDRGTDTQYF,TGCAGTGCTAGCCAGATAGACAGGGGCACAGATACGCAGTATTTT
TRBD2,TRBJ2-3,many,TRBV10-3,CAISAGTSGSKDTQYF,TGTGCCATCAGTGCCGGGACTAGCGGGAGCAAAGATACGCAGTATTTT
-,TRBJ2-2,many,TRBV15,CATSLTLVGSGGELFF,TGTGCCACCAGCTTAACTTTGGTGGGGTCGGGCGGGGAGCTGTTTTTT
-,TRBJ2-3,few,TRBV4-3,CASSQVVSDTQYF,TGCGCCAGCAGCCAAGTGGTTTCGGATACGCAGTATTTT
-,TRBJ2-7,many,TRBV20-1,CSASARKGEQYF,TGCAGTGCTAGTGCCCGTAAGGGCGAGCAGTACTTC
-,TRBJ1-2,many,TRBV7-2,CASSGRNGYTF,TGTGCCAGCAGCGGCCGGAATGGCTACACCTTC
-,TRBJ2-5,many,TRBV7-2,CASSLAGYQETQYF,TGTGCCAGCAGCTTAGCGGGTTATCAAGAGACCCAGTACTTC
-,TRBJ2-3,many,TRBV5-1,CASSSNPVTDTQYF,TGCGCCAGCAGCTCCAACCCTGTTACAGATACGCAGTATTTT
TRBD1,TRBJ1-2,many,TRBV20-1,CSARLETGGGYTF,TGCAGTGCTAGGCTTGAGACAGGGGGCGGCTACACCTTC
TRBD1,TRBJ1-2,medium-sized,TRBV6-2/TRBV6-3,CASSPQGGYGYTF,TGTGCCAGCAGTCCACAGGGGGGCTATGGCTACACCTTC
-,TRBJ2-5,many,TRBV20-1,CSARVWGSGRETQYF,TGCAGTGCTAGAGTCTGGGGTTCAGGGCGAGAGACCCAGTACTTC
-,TRBJ1-5,many,TRBV20-1,CSAGEGIYQPQHF,TGCAGCGCCGGAGAGGGTATCTATCAGCCCCAGCATTTT
TRBD2,TRBJ2-1,few,TRBV7-2,CASSLAGGLSEQFF,TGTGCCAGCAGCCTCGCGGGAGGGCTTAGTGAGCAGTTCTTC
-,TRBJ2-1,many,TRBV7-8,CASSLSPAQQFF,TGTGCCAGCAGCTTATCCCCCGCCCAGCAGTTCTTC
TRBD2,TRBJ2-2,few,TRBV5-1,CASSLLGLDGTGELFF,TGCGCCAGCAGCTTGCTGGGACTAGACGGCACCGGGGAGCTGTTTTTT
-,TRBJ2-2,many,TRBV29-1,CSVGSTNTGELFF,TGCAGCGTTGGCTCAACGAACACCGGGGAGCTGTTTTTT
TRBD1,TRBJ1-2,many,TRBV7-9,CASSLGQVYGYTF,TGTGCCAGCAGCTTGGGACAGGTCTATGGCTACACCTTC
-,TRBJ2-2,many,TRBV4-3,CASSQDKAGYPGELFF,TGCGCCAGCAGCCAAGATAAGGCAGGGTATCCCGGGGAGCTGTTTTTT
-,TRBJ1-4,many,TRBV20-1,CSAGPSAGREKLFF,TGCAGTGCTGGCCCCTCTGCGGGTAGGGAAAAACTGTTTTTT
-,TRBJ2-3,many,TRBV20-1,CSAQIGDTQYF,TGCAGTGCTCAAATTGGGGATACGCAGTATTTT
TRBD1,TRBJ1-1,-,TRBV5-1,CASSLAPGTGGATEAFF,TGCGCCAGCAGCTTGGCCCCCGGGACAGGGGGAGCCACTGAAGCTTTCTTT
-,TRBJ1-4,few,TRBV15,CATSSRQEDEKLFF,TGTGCCACCAGCAGCCGGCAGGAGGATGAAAAACTGTTTTTT
-,TRBJ1-4,many,TRBV10-3,CAISGDFSRGEKLFF,TGTGCCATCAGTGGGGATTTCTCCCGGGGGGAAAAACTGTTTTTT
-,TRBJ1-1,many,TRBV5-8,CASSLGGGVNTEAFF,TGTGCCAGCAGCTTGGGTGGAGGGGTAAACACTGAAGCTTTCTTT
-,TRBJ1-1,-,TRBV12-3/TRBV12-4,CASRYIAGAFF,TGTGCCAGCCGATATATCGCTGGAGCTTTCTTT
-,TRBJ2-1,many,TRBV15,CATSRDPGVFNEQFF,TGTGCCACCAGCAGAGATCCCGGGGTCTTCAATGAGCAGTTCTTC
TRBD1,TRBJ1-6,few,TRBV20-1,CSANTGDHSPLNF,TGCAGTGCAAACACAGGGGATCATTCACCCCTCAACTTT
TRBD2,TRBJ2-2,many,TRBV7-9,CASRMGLAGSNTGELFF,TGTGCCTCCAGGATGGGACTAGCGGGATCGAACACCGGGGAGCTGTTTTTT
-,TRBJ1-5,-,TRBV18,CASSANRQNQPQHF,TGTGCCAGCTCAGCAAACCGACAGAATCAGCCCCAGCATTTT
-,TRBJ2-7,few,TRBV20-1,CSARNLALAHLGQYF,TGCAGTGCTAGAAATCTGGCCCTGGCTCATCTGGGGCAGTACTTC
TRBD2,TRBJ2-5,many,TRBV9,CASSVLAGDETQYF,TGTGCCAGCAGCGTTCTAGCGGGAGATGAGACCCAGTACTTC
-,TRBJ2-5,few,TRBV7-9,CASSSKGPETQYF,TGTGCCAGCAGCTCCAAGGGCCCAGAGACCCAGTACTTC
TRBD1,TRBJ2-1,many,TRBV24-1,CATSDAPDRGSYNEQFF,TGTGCCACCAGTGACGCTCCCGACAGGGGCTCCTACAATGAGCAGTTCTTC
TRBD1,TRBJ2-5,many,TRBV29-1,CSVLDRGGETQYF,TGCAGCGTTTTGGACAGGGGAGGAGAGACCCAGTACTTC
-,TRBJ1-5,few,TRBV15,CATSRDRRQGGDQPQHF,TGTGCCACCAGCAGAGATCGCCGGCAGGGCGGCGATCAGCCCCAGCATTTT
TRBD1,TRBJ1-2,many,TRBV2,CASIREDRGRGGYTF,TGTGCCAGCATTAGAGAGGACAGGGGGCGCGGTGGCTACACCTTC